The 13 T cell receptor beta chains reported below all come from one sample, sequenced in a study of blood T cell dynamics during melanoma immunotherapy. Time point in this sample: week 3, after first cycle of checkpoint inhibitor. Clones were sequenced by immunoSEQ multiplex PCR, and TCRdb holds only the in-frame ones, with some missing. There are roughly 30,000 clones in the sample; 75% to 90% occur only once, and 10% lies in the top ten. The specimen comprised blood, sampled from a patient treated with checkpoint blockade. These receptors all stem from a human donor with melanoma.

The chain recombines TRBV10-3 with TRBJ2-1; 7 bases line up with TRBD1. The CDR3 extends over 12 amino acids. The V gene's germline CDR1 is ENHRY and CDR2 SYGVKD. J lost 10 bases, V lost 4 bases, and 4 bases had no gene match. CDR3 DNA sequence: TGTGCCATCAGTGGGGGGACAGACGAGCAGTTCTTC. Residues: CAISGGTDEQFF.

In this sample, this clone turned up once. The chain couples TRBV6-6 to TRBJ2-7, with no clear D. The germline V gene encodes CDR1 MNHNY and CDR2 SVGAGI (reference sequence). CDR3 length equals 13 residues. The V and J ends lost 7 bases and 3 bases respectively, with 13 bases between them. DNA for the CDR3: TGTGCCAGCACCTACGGCAGGTACTACGAGCAGTACTTC. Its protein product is CASTYGRYYEQYF.

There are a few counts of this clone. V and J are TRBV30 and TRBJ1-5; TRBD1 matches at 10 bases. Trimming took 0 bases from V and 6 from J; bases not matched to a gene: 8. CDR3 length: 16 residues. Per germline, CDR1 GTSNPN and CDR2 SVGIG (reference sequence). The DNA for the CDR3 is TGTGCCTGGAGTGTAGGGGACAGGGGAAGGGGTCAGCCCCAGCATTTT. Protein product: CAWSVGDRGRGQPQHF.

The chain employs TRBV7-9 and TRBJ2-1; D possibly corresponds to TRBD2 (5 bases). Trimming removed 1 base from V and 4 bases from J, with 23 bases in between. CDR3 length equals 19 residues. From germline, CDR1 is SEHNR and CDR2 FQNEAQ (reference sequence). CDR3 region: CASSLDPPPSGPPYNEQFF. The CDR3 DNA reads TGTGCCAGCAGCTTAGATCCCCCCCCAAGCGGCCCCCCGTACAATGAGCAGTTCTTC.

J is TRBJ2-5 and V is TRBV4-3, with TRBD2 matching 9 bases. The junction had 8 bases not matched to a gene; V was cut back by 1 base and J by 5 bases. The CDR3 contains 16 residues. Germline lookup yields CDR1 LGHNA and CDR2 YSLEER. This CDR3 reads CASSQVIGGGAETQYF. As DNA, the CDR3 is TGCGCCAGCAGCCAAGTTATCGGCGGGGGGGCTGAGACCCAGTACTTC.

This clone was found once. The CDR3 coding sequence is TGTGCCAGCAGCGCGACTATCGGGGGGGCGGTCGAGCAGTACTTC. Protein sequence: CASSATIGGAVEQYF. The V call is TRBV9, the J call TRBJ2-7; 8 bases fit TRBD2. Trimming took 3 bases from V and 6 from J; bases not matched to a gene: 11. CDR1 SGDLS and CDR2 YYNGEE come from the germline V gene. This CDR3 has 15 residues.

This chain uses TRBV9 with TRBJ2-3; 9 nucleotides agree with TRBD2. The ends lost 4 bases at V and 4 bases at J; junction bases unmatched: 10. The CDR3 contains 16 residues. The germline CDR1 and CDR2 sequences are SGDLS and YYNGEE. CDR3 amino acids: CASSPSGRGGADTQYF. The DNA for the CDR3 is TGTGCCAGCAGCCCTAGTGGGCGGGGGGGGGCAGATACGCAGTATTTT.

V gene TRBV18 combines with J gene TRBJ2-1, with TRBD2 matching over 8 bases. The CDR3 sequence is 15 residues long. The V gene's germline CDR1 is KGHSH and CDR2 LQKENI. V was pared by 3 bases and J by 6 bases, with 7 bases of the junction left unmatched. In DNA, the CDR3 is TGTGCCAGCTCACCGGGACTAGTATTCTTCAATGAGCAGTTCTTC. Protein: CASSPGLVFFNEQFF.

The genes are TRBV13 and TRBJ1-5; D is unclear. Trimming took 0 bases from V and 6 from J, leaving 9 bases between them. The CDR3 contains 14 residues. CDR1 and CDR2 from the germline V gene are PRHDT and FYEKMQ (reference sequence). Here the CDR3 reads CASSLGQSTQPQHF. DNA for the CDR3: TGTGCCAGCAGCTTAGGACAGTCTACTCAGCCCCAGCATTTT.

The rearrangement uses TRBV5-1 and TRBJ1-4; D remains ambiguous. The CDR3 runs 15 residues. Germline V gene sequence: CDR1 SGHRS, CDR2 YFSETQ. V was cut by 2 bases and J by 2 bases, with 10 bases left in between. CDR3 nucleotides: TGCGCCAGCAGCTTTATCCCAGACACTAATGAAAAACTGTTTTTT. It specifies CASSFIPDTNEKLFF.

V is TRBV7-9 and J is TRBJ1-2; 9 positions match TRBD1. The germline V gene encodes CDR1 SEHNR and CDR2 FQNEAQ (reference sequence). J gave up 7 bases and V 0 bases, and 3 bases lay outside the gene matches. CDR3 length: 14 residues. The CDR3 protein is CASSLAPGQGGYTF. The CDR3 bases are TGTGCCAGCAGCTTAGCGCCGGGACAGGGTGGCTACACCTTC. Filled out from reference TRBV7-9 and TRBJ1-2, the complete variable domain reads DTGVSQNPRHKITKRGQNVTFRCDPISEHNRLYWYRQTLGQGPEFLTYFQNEAQLEKSRLLSDRFSAERPKGSFSTLEIQRTEQGDSAMYLCASSLAPGQGGYTFGSGTRLTVV.

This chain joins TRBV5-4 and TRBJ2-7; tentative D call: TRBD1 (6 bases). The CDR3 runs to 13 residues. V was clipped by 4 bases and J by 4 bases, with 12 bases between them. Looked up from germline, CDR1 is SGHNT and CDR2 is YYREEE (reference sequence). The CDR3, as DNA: TGTGCCAGCAGCCCCAGGGGTGGTTACGAGCAGTACTTC. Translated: CASSPRGGYEQYF.

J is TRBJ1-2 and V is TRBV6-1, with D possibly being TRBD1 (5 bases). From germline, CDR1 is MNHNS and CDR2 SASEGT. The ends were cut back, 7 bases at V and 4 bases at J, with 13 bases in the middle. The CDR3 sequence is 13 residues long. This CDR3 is CASTMTETYGYTF. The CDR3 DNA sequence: TGTGCCAGCACTATGACAGAAACCTATGGCTACACCTTC.